This T cell receptor (beta chain) was identified during a study of T cells expressing NK-cell markers. Study as a whole: Sequenced donors, eight in total, included seven who were HCMV-seropositive and one who was seronegative. Findings and limits, study-wide: Top CD8+ clonotypes included the dominant CD3+CD56+NKG2C+ clonotypes in roughly six donors. Once again these clonotypes came out on top in the CD3+CD56-NKG2C+ fraction of a few donors.

With respect to this clonotype: Its antigen is not known.

Germline CDR1 reads LGHNA; CDR2 reads YSLEER. The CDR3 consists of 14 residues. TCRdb reprocessed the 5' RACE reads, keeping one entry per CDR3 protein, no DNA. The sample's table shows roughly 430,000 distinct CDR3 sequences. The clonotype originates from a woman between 18 and 69 years old in good health. Material for sequencing was blood T cells: a sorted CD56 or NKG2C T cell subset, CD4+ or CD8+ T cells, or bulk PBMC T cells (not recorded which). The chain is built from TRBV4-3 and TRBJ1-6; TCRdb lists TRBD1, though no DNA is available to test this call. The chain's CDR3 is CASSQRTDHSPLHF.